Sequencing of this TCR beta chain was carried out in a study of CD8+ T cells in alopecia areata. Study-wide results and caveats: Especially in alopecia totalis/universalis, lesional scalp showed greater clonality than normal scalp did.

RNA, once extracted, was reverse transcribed into cDNA for use as the sequencing template. Some clones are missing from TCRdb's copy, which holds only in-frame ones; the method was immunoSEQ multiplex PCR. The data contain 150,000 to 200,000 clones, 50% to 60% of them singletons. About this clone itself: Its antigen is not identified.

Treatment in this sample: oral pan-JAK inhibitor, 5-10 mg twice daily. The sample consisted of CD4+ T cells sorted from blood, taken at week 4, from a patient treated with tofacitinib. The TCR comes from a human donor with alopecia areata.

The DNA of the CDR3 is TGTGCCAGCAGCGTAGAGGACACGGCGGCTTTCTTT. Encoded protein: CASSVEDTAAFF. The chain combines TRBV9 with TRBJ1-1; the D gene is possibly TRBD1 (5 bases). Germline V CDR1 and CDR2: SGDLS, YYNGEE. CDR3 length equals 12 residues. V gave up 0 bases and J gave up 11 bases, with 11 bases separating them.